This T cell receptor (beta chain) was captured in a study of early T cells in non-severe SARS-CoV-2 infection. Study in general: It was bulk RNA from unsorted whole blood that was sequenced, and the chains were unpaired.

Separate cDNA molecules each had unique molecular identifiers attached to them. TCRdb itself ran the 5' RACE reads through MiXCR, one entry per CDR3 protein. Among 70,000 or so distinct CDR3 sequences listed, 10% were seen once. The CDR3 sequence is 13 residues long. Germline V lookup: CDR1 SGHDT, CDR2 YYEEEE. V dropped 1 base and J dropped 7 bases, with 12 bases sitting between them. Turning to this clonotype: The target antigen is unknown.

Study-level points and caveats: Anti-spike CD8 responses were favored in VDJdb matching, and private and CD4 specificities were missed.

Specimen: whole blood, collected at baseline. The receptor was derived from an adult who was a healthcare worker with PCR-confirmed SARS-CoV-2 infection or an uninfected control (not recorded which). This chain joins TRBV5-6 and TRBJ2-7; no firm D call. The CDR3, as DNA: TGTGCCAGCAGCTTGTGGCAGACTGAAGAGCAGTACTTC. It is translated as CASSLWQTEEQYF.